Listed below are T cell receptor beta chains from one sample, sequenced in a study of cytomegalovirus exposure and HLA in healthy donors. Repertoires were generated with immunoSEQ multiplex PCR, while TCRdb's copy carries only in-frame clones and drops some. This table has about 180,000 clones, approximately 80% appearing once. Sequencing was carried out using PBMCs. These receptors came from a woman aged 50 to 60 in good health and CMV-seronegative. The CDR3 runs from the conserved cysteine through the conserved F or W. A D gene is named only where the DNA matches it firmly.

v_gene: TRBV1
d_gene: NA
j_gene: TRBJ2-5
CDR3aa: CTMQRAGLQETQYF
CDR3nt: TGCACCATGCAGCGCGCGGGGCTCCAAGAGACCCAGTACTTC

v_gene: TRBV28
d_gene: NA
j_gene: TRBJ1-5
CDR3aa: CASTLGVQPQHF
CDR3nt: TGTGCCAGCACCCTAGGGGTGCAGCCCCAGCATTTT

v_gene: TRBV19
d_gene: NA
j_gene: TRBJ1-2
CDR3aa: CASSIPLRDGYTF
CDR3nt: TGTGCCAGTAGTATTCCCCTCCGGGATGGCTACACCTTC

v_gene: TRBV5-4
d_gene: TRBD2
j_gene: TRBJ2-5
CDR3aa: CASSSGTSGEETQYF
CDR3nt: TGTGCCAGCAGTTCCGGGACTAGCGGGGAAGAGACCCAGTACTTC

v_gene: TRBV28
d_gene: NA
j_gene: TRBJ2-7
CDR3aa: CASSWSYEQYF
CDR3nt: TGTGCCAGCAGTTGGAGCTACGAGCAGTACTTC

v_gene: TRBV5-8
d_gene: TRBD1
j_gene: TRBJ1-5
CDR3aa: CASSPDRGNQPQHF
CDR3nt: TGTGCCAGCAGCCCGGACAGGGGAAATCAGCCCCAGCATTTT

v_gene: TRBV6-1
d_gene: TRBD2
j_gene: TRBJ2-5
CDR3aa: CASSELAGVEETQYF
CDR3nt: TGTGCCAGCAGTGAGCTAGCGGGAGTCGAAGAGACCCAGTACTTC

v_gene: TRBV30
d_gene: NA
j_gene: TRBJ1-4
CDR3aa: CAWSFLRVGNEKLFF
CDR3nt: TGTGCCTGGAGTTTCCTCAGGGTTGGGAATGAAAAACTGTTTTTT

v_gene: TRBV21-1
d_gene: NA
j_gene: TRBJ1-2
CDR3aa: CASSKGQGYYGYTF
CDR3nt: TGTGCCAGCAGCAAGGGACAGGGATACTATGGCTACACCTTC

v_gene: TRBV7-3
d_gene: NA
j_gene: TRBJ2-1
CDR3aa: CAKFPGLAFLEQFF
CDR3nt: TGTGCCAAATTCCCGGGGCTAGCGTTTCTTGAGCAGTTCTTC

v_gene: TRBV11-3
d_gene: NA
j_gene: TRBJ2-7
CDR3aa: CASSLYSNYEQYF
CDR3nt: TGTGCCAGCAGCTTATACAGCAACTACGAGCAGTACTTC

v_gene: TRBV6-1
d_gene: NA
j_gene: TRBJ2-1
CDR3aa: CASTLRFNNEQFF
CDR3nt: TGTGCTAGCACTTTACGGTTTAACAATGAGCAGTTCTTC

v_gene: TRBV9
d_gene: NA
j_gene: TRBJ1-3
CDR3aa: CASSTTTDSGNTIYF
CDR3nt: TGTGCCAGCAGCACTACGACCGACTCTGGAAACACCATATATTTT

v_gene: TRBV7-8
d_gene: NA
j_gene: TRBJ1-3
CDR3aa: CASSLVRGSGNTIYF
CDR3nt: TGTGCCAGCAGCTTAGTTCGAGGGTCTGGAAACACCATATATTTT

v_gene: TRBV13
d_gene: NA
j_gene: TRBJ1-4
CDR3aa: CASSLRGEGGVEKLFF
CDR3nt: TGTGCCAGCAGCTTAAGGGGTGAGGGGGGGGTTGAAAAACTGTTTTTT